This T cell receptor beta chain was sequenced in a study of blood T cell repertoires in COVID-19. The Seattle site enrolled patients during active infection and followed them longitudinally. As processed by the authors: By means of reference gene primer amplification, nucleated cell counts were estimated. The data were produced by immunoSEQ multiplex PCR, yet TCRdb's version contains in-frame clones alone and is incomplete. V and J calls and clone size follow that table, whereas D and trimming were derived from the DNA. The profile shows 150,000 to 200,000 clones, about 92% of them singletons. The length of the CDR3 is 16 residues. Germline CDR1 SEHNR, CDR2 FQNEAQ (reference sequence). After removal of 5 bases from V and 4 bases from J, the junction contained 7 bases not matched to a gene.

The chain couples TRBV7-9 to TRBJ2-1, with 11 bases identical to TRBD2. The sample taken for sequencing was peripheral blood. The sequence was obtained from a man younger than 40 with COVID-19, enrolled during active disease. CDR3 DNA: TGTGCCAGCAGCCGACTGACTAGCGGGAATTACAATGAGCAGTTCTTC. It yields the protein CASSRLTSGNYNEQFF.